Sequencing of this T cell receptor beta chain was carried out in a study of CD8+ T cells in alopecia areata. Study context: Those treated were given oral tofacitinib at 5 to 10 mg twice daily.

Trimming left V 0 bases short and J 0 bases short, with 9 bases between. The CDR3 has 16 amino acids. Germline CDR1 reads SQVTM; CDR2 reads ANQGSEA. Reverse transcription of extracted RNA yielded cDNA, which provided the sequencing template. Sequenced by immunoSEQ multiplex PCR; TCRdb stores in-frame clones only, minus some. This table holds 200,000 to 250,000 clones, around two fifths found once. Treatment of the sample: oral pan-JAK inhibitor, 5-10 mg twice daily. This clone was counted a few times. The specimen comprised CD4+ T cells sorted from blood, sampled around week 31, from a patient treated with tofacitinib. This clonotype originated in a human donor with alopecia areata. The chain is built from TRBV29-1 and TRBJ2-6, with D possibly matching TRBD2 (6 bases). The CDR3 here is CSVEERDFSGANVLTF. The CDR3 DNA reads as TGCAGCGTTGAAGAGCGGGACTTCTCTGGGGCCAACGTCCTGACTTTC.